This T cell receptor (beta chain) was identified during a study of molecular identifiers for immune sequencing clone quantification. Study-level findings and limits: More than 97% of effector molecules, versus under 1% of naive-cell molecules, belonged to clones above 20 RNA copies.

TCRdb called the PCR reads again in MiXCR, with one record for every CDR3 protein. The repertoire includes under 650,000 distinct CDR3 sequences, 20% of them detected once, and 0.85% sits in the top ten. This clonotype has just a few counts. The antigen is not known. Looked up from germline, CDR1 is DFQATT and CDR2 is SNEGSKA (reference sequence). The CDR3 is 14 amino acids. Unmatched junction bases numbered 9, after V lost 6 bases and J lost 5 bases. Sequenced sample: naive CD8+ T cells from blood, with Jurkat cell RNA spiked in. Noted subset: FACS-sorted CD8+CD4-CCR7+CD45RA+ naive T cells. This clonotype was sampled from a human donor in good health. Some libraries in this study had Jurkat cell RNA spiked in. The chain joins TRBV20-1 to TRBJ2-2; 7 bases are a match to TRBD2. The CDR3 loop is CSAQGGSLTGELFF. In DNA, the CDR3 is TGCAGTGCCCAGGGAGGGTCGCTAACCGGGGAGCTGTTTTTT.